Shown below are 19 T cell receptor beta chains from a single sample sequenced in a study of T cell repertoires in cytomegalovirus infection. One entry per CDR3 protein, called by TCRdb with MiXCR from the reads. The data show 350,000 to 450,000 distinct CDR3 sequences, roughly 18% seen once. The sample consisted of PBMCs. These TCRs come from a human donor in good health (CMV status not recorded). Some clones in this sample may be carry-over from other donors' samples.

On this clonotype: One end of the junction varies from germline; a read error may be responsible. The chain employs TRBV19 and TRBJ2-1, with a tentative D call TRBD1 (6 bases). The CDR3 has 15 amino acids. Germline loops: CDR1 LNHDA, CDR2 SQIVND (reference sequence). The CDR3 loop reads CASSNQGSSYNEQFF. The CDR3 DNA sequence: TGTGCCAGCAGTAATCAGGGGAGCTCCTACAATGAGCAGTTCTTC.

The chain employs TRBV2 and TRBJ2-5; 10 bases fit TRBD2. From germline, CDR1 is SNHLY and CDR2 FYNNEI. Trimming cost V 2 bases and J 5 bases; bases outside gene matches: 5. CDR3 length: 15 residues. CDR3 residues: CASSERASGGETQYF. DNA for the CDR3: TGTGCCAGCAGTGAAAGGGCTAGCGGGGGCGAGACCCAGTACTTC.

The chain is built from TRBV6-2 or TRBV6-3 and TRBJ2-7, with no clear D. The CDR3 totals 15 residues. V gave up 4 bases and J gave up 6 bases, with 19 bases separating them. Germline V gene lookup returns CDR1 MNHEY and CDR2 SVGEGT. The CDR3 nucleotides read TGTGCCAGCAGTTCTACGGAAACTCTCCTCGGCGAGCAGTACTTC. This gives the protein CASSSTETLLGEQYF.

This clonotype was observed many times. This chain joins TRBV4-2 and TRBJ1-1; the D is unclear. This CDR3 is 14 amino acids long. Germline values: CDR1 LGHNA, CDR2 YNFKEQ. V lost 0 bases and J 4 bases, leaving 9 bases between the germline ends. DNA for the CDR3: TGTGCCAGCAGCCAAGATGTGCGCGGCACTGAAGCTTTCTTT. Encoded protein: CASSQDVRGTEAFF.

This clonotype has more than one count but fewer than ten. The chain uses TRBV7-8 and TRBJ1-5, with 7 positions matching TRBD1. With V trimmed by 8 bases and J by 4 bases, 17 bases remained unmatched. Germline V gene sequence: CDR1 SGHVS, CDR2 FQNEAQ. This CDR3 is 17 amino acids long. The CDR3, as DNA: TGTGCCAGCTCCTTACGACAGGGTAATGAAGGGAATCAGCCCCAGCATTTT. Translating gives CASSLRQGNEGNQPQHF.

This clonotype was detected only once. The chain employs TRBV25-1 and TRBJ2-7; TRBD2 aligns across 10 bases. With 4 bases clipped from V and 6 bases from J, the junction kept 12 bases outside the gene matches. Germline V gene data show CDR1 as MGHDK and CDR2 as SYGVNS. The CDR3 length is 16 residues. Here the CDR3 reads CASSGAQASGRGEQYF. The CDR3 DNA reads TGTGCCAGCAGTGGGGCCCAGGCTAGCGGGAGAGGCGAGCAGTACTTC.

The V call is TRBV11-2, the J call TRBJ2-5; D ambiguous. Per germline, CDR1 SGHAT and CDR2 FQNNGV. Between the trimmed V and J ends, which lost 4 bases and 7 bases, there was a span of 13 bases. This CDR3 contains 13 residues. The CDR3 reads CASSSDPRMTQYF. The DNA of the CDR3 is TGTGCCAGCAGCTCGGACCCCCGGATGACCCAGTACTTC.

This clonotype was seen a handful of times. The chain has TRBV5-1 and TRBJ2-7; TRBD1 aligns across 7 bases. CDR1 SGHRS and CDR2 YFSETQ come from the germline V gene. V was clipped by 0 bases and J by 4 bases; unmatched bases: 7. The CDR3 has 15 amino acids. The CDR3 reads CASSLAGTATYEQYF. For the CDR3, the DNA is TGCGCCAGCAGCTTGGCCGGGACAGCCACTTACGAGCAGTACTTC.

This clonotype was picked up many times. V gene TRBV7-2 combines with J gene TRBJ1-2; D might be TRBD1 (6 bases). The CDR3 is made up of 13 amino acids. Per the germline V gene, CDR1 is SGHTA and CDR2 is FQGNSA. The V end lost 1 base, the J end lost 7 bases, and 10 bases lay between the germline ends. CDR3 protein: CASSLERGGGYTF. The CDR3 bases are TGTGCCAGCAGCTTAGAAAGAGGGGGTGGCTACACCTTC.

The chain combines TRBV20-1 with TRBJ1-1, with D hard to call. In germline, CDR1 is DFQATT, CDR2 SNEGSKA (reference sequence). CDR3 length equals 14 residues. V was trimmed by 5 bases and J by 1 base, leaving 14 bases between them. The CDR3 DNA is TGCAGTGCTCCAACCGGTGGTACGAACACTGAAGCTTTCTTT. Residues: CSAPTGGTNTEAFF.

This clonotype was seen a handful of times. The CDR3 is CASRLRRKAFF. CDR3 DNA sequence: TGTGCCAGCAGGCTGAGACGGAAAGCTTTCTTT. The rearrangement links TRBV11-2 to TRBJ1-1; D gene uncertain. Germline V gene data show CDR1 as SGHAT and CDR2 as FQNNGV. The germline V and J ends were trimmed by 6 bases and 9 bases, with 11 bases remaining between them. This CDR3 region has 11 residues.

This clonotype was counted ten times or more. The V call is TRBV20-1, the J call TRBJ2-3; no reliable D call. Trimming removed 4 bases at V and 5 bases at J, with 16 bases between. The CDR3 extends over 14 amino acids. Germline CDR1 and CDR2: DFQATT and SNEGSKA (reference sequence). The CDR3 coding sequence is TGCAGTGCTAACAAAGCCGACAAGGGAGATACGCAGTATTTT. It specifies CSANKADKGDTQYF.

The rearrangement links TRBV20-1 to TRBJ2-7; possibly TRBD1 or TRBD2 for D (7 bases each). The CDR3 totals 17 residues. Germline CDR1 DFQATT, CDR2 SNEGSKA (reference sequence). V was trimmed by 3 bases and J by 2 bases, leaving 23 bases between them. The CDR3 here is CSASGYRQGGTPYEQYF. CDR3 in DNA: TGCAGTGCTAGTGGGTACCGACAGGGAGGGACTCCCTACGAGCAGTACTTC.

Many counts were recorded for this clonotype. The rearrangement links TRBV12-3 or TRBV12-4 to TRBJ1-2, with D tentatively TRBD1 (6 bases). The CDR3 is 13 amino acids. Trimming pared 5 bases from V and 8 bases from J, leaving 15 bases between. The CDR3 DNA reads as TGTGCCAGCAGTCCCTTGGACAGTCGCGGCTACACCTTC. This gives the protein CASSPLDSRGYTF.

V is TRBV24-1 and J is TRBJ1-2, with D hard to call. This CDR3 contains 15 residues. In germline, CDR1 is KGHDR, CDR2 SFDVKD. The V and J ends lost 5 bases and 4 bases respectively, with 16 bases between them. DNA of the CDR3: TGTGCCACCAGTGGTTTTCCCTGCCCCGTCTATGGCTACACCTTC. Translation: CATSGFPCPVYGYTF.

This clonotype was observed many times. The chain carries TRBV7-8 and TRBJ2-5; either TRBD1 or TRBD2 may fit D (5 bases each). CDR1 is SGHVS, CDR2 FQNEAQ, per germline. The V end lost 2 bases, the J end lost 0 bases, and 10 bases lay between the germline ends. The CDR3 runs 15 residues. The CDR3 spells CASSLQTGHQETQYF. CDR3 bases: TGTGCCAGCAGCTTACAAACGGGACACCAAGAGACCCAGTACTTC.

This clonotype has more than one count but fewer than ten. This chain joins TRBV7-2 and TRBJ1-6; D unclear. This CDR3 spans 15 amino acids. CDR1 SGHTA and CDR2 FQGNSA come from the germline V gene. The V end was cut by 5 bases, the J end by 14 bases, with 22 bases between. CDR3 protein: CASSPAAQWGGSLHF. CDR3 DNA sequence: TGTGCCAGCAGCCCCGCCGCCCAGTGGGGAGGTTCCCTCCACTTT.

This clonotype was detected ten times or more. The CDR3 nucleotides read TGTGCCAGCAGCTTAGGGATGGGGAGGTGGACCAAACCGAACACTGAAGCTTTCTTT. It codes for CASSLGMGRWTKPNTEAFF. V usage is TRBV7-2 and J usage is TRBJ1-1; the D is unclear. Germline-derived CDR1 and CDR2 are SGHTA and FQGNSA. V was trimmed by 1 base and J by 1 base, leaving 22 bases between them. This CDR3 spans 19 amino acids.

To note about this clonotype: A much larger clonotype is one base distant, so this may be a read error. No conserved phenylalanine or tryptophan is present at the end of the CDR3, so a read error is the likely explanation. The rearrangement links TRBV12-3 or TRBV12-4 to TRBJ2-7; perhaps D is TRBD1 or TRBD2 (5 bases each). The CDR3 contains 15 residues. Trimming stripped 6 bases from V and 4 bases from J, with 19 bases between. The CDR3 reads CASSLNHGARYEQYL. CDR3 sequence (DNA): TGTGCCAGCAGCCTCAATCACGGGGCGCGGTACGAGCAGTACCTC.